A single sample is the source of the 25 T cell receptor beta chains below, sequenced in a study of blood T cell repertoires in COVID-19. Some clones are missing from TCRdb's copy, which holds only in-frame ones; the method was immunoSEQ multiplex PCR. The table records a few hundred thousand clones, 89% of them present only once. Sequenced: peripheral blood. Source of these receptors: a woman aged 40 to 50 who had recovered from COVID-19.

The chain combines TRBV11-1 with TRBJ2-7; 8 nucleotides match TRBD2. This CDR3 contains 15 residues. V lost 2 bases and J lost 0; bases outside the gene matches: 3. Germline V lookup: CDR1 SGHAT, CDR2 FQDESV (reference sequence). The CDR3, as DNA: TGTGCCAGCAGCTTATCGCGGGGGGCCTCCTACGAGCAGTACTTC. The encoded protein is CASSLSRGASYEQYF. The full variable domain, rest sourced from reference TRBV11-1 and TRBJ2-7, is EAEVAQSPRYKITEKSQAVAFWCDPISGHATLYWYRQILGQGPELLVQFQDESVVDDSQLPKDRFSAERLKGVDSTLKIQPAELGDSAMYLCASSLSRGASYEQYFGPGTRLTVT.

The chain is built from TRBV7-8 and TRBJ1-2; TRBD1 is a possible D gene (5 bases). Trimming cost V 8 bases and J 5 bases, with 15 bases left between them. Germline values: CDR1 SGHVS, CDR2 FQNEAQ. The CDR3 totals 13 residues. The CDR3 is CASRNIRDYGYTF. The DNA for the CDR3 is TGTGCCAGCCGTAATATCAGGGATTATGGCTACACCTTC.

This chain uses TRBV5-6 with TRBJ2-3; a weak D match, TRBD1 (5 bases). With 0 bases removed from V and 2 bases from J, the gap between germline ends came to 13 bases. CDR3 length equals 16 residues. CDR1 SGHDT and CDR2 YYEEEE come from the germline V gene. The CDR3, as DNA: TGTGCCAGCAGCTTGGCCGTAAGTGGACACACAGATACGCAGTATTTT. It is translated as CASSLAVSGHTDTQYF. The variable domain in full, with the rest retrieved from reference TRBV5-6 and TRBJ2-3, is DAGVTQSPTHLIKTRGQQVTLRCSPKSGHDTVSWYQQALGQGPQFIFQYYEEEERQRGNFPDRFSGHQFPNYSSELNVNALLLGDSALYLCASSLAVSGHTDTQYFGPGTRLTVL.

The J gene is TRBJ2-1, the V gene TRBV27; 7 nucleotides align to TRBD1. Germline V lookup: CDR1 MNHEY, CDR2 SMNVEV (reference sequence). This CDR3 has 15 amino acids. The V gene end was trimmed by 5 bases and the J gene end by 5 bases; junction bases not matched to a gene: 9. As DNA, the CDR3 is TGTGCCAGCAGTCCCCACGGGACAGCTGACAATGAGCAGTTCTTC. This sequence encodes CASSPHGTADNEQFF.

The chain is built from TRBV4-1 and TRBJ2-5; the D gene is possibly TRBD1 (6 bases). V was clipped by 1 base and J by 6 bases, with 18 bases between them. Germline CDR1 and CDR2: MGHRA and YSYEKL. The CDR3 runs 16 residues. This CDR3 is CASSQGGGRGAQTQYF. The CDR3 DNA reads TGCGCCAGCAGCCAAGGAGGGGGAAGGGGAGCTCAGACCCAGTACTTC.

The V and J genes are TRBV5-1 and TRBJ1-3; 9 bases match TRBD1. The CDR3 runs 16 residues. The germline CDR1 and CDR2 sequences are SGHRS and YFSETQ. Trimming at V came to 4 bases and at J to 3 bases, leaving 8 bases not matched to a gene. CDR3 in DNA: TGCGCCAGCAGCGCCCGGGACAGGGCCTATGGAAACACCATATATTTT. It encodes CASSARDRAYGNTIYF.

The chain links TRBV3-1 (or the pseudogene TRBV3-2) to TRBJ2-5; D is uncertain. Germline V gene sequence: CDR1 LGHDT, CDR2 YNNKEL (reference sequence). CDR3 length equals 13 residues. Between the trimmed V and J ends, which lost 5 bases and 2 bases, there was a span of 9 bases. CDR3 loop: CASSFLGQETQYF. DNA for the CDR3: TGTGCCAGCAGCTTCCTAGGACAAGAGACCCAGTACTTC.

This clone was picked up a small number of times. The chain employs TRBV1 and TRBJ2-7; the table's D gene call, TRBD2, was not cross checked with the DNA. TRBV1 is described as a pseudogene. The CDR3 runs 15 residues. The CDR3: CTSSQPPRGGGKQYF. The CDR3 DNA follows: TGCACCAGCAGCCAGCCGCCGCGGGGCGGGGGAAAGCAGTACTTC.

The chain recombines TRBV6-5 with TRBJ1-5; TRBD1 aligns across 7 bases. The CDR3 sequence is 13 residues long. The germline V gene encodes CDR1 MNHEY and CDR2 SVGAGI. The V gene end was trimmed by 5 bases and the J gene end by 4 bases; junction bases not matched to a gene: 2. CDR3 coding DNA: TGTGCCAGCAGTCGACAGGGAAATCAGCCCCAGCATTTT. Its protein product is CASSRQGNQPQHF.

The chain recombines TRBV11-2 with TRBJ1-1, with TRBD1 as a possible D gene (6 bases). Between the trimmed V and J ends, which lost 5 bases and 2 bases, there was a span of 18 bases. Germline V gives CDR1 SGHAT, CDR2 FQNNGV. CDR3 length: 16 residues. In nucleotides, the CDR3 is TGTGCCAGCAGCCAAGCGGCAGGGGCCATCAACACTGAAGCTTTCTTT. Amino acid sequence: CASSQAAGAINTEAFF.

This chain connects TRBV5-5 to TRBJ1-3; 8 nucleotides line up with TRBD1. This CDR3 contains 18 residues. Trimming took 0 bases from V and 0 from J; bases not matched to a gene: 8. Germline V gene lookup returns CDR1 SGHKS and CDR2 YYEKEE (reference sequence). The CDR3 region has the DNA TGTGCCAGCAGCTTGGCGGCAGGGGGCCACTTCTCTGGAAACACCATATATTTT. This encodes CASSLAAGGHFSGNTIYF.

The V and J genes are TRBV5-1 and TRBJ2-1, with a possible D match to TRBD2 (6 bases). V was cut by 4 bases and J by 6 bases, with 20 bases left in between. The CDR3 is 16 amino acids. Looked up from germline, CDR1 is SGHRS and CDR2 is YFSETQ. The CDR3 DNA follows: TGCGCCAGCAGCCCCTCCGGGACTCCGCTCTTCAATGAGCAGTTCTTC. Translated: CASSPSGTPLFNEQFF. Combining the CDR3 with reference TRBV5-1 and TRBJ2-1 gives the whole variable domain KAGVTQTPRYLIKTRGQQVTLSCSPISGHRSVSWYQQTPGQGLQFLFEYFSETQRNKGNFPGRFSGRQFSNSRSEMNVSTLELGDSALYLCASSPSGTPLFNEQFFGPGTRLTVL.

This chain joins TRBV5-6 and TRBJ2-5; D uncertain. The CDR3 sequence is 15 residues long. Germline V CDR1 and CDR2: SGHDT, YYEEEE. The ends were cut back, 0 bases at V and 1 base at J, with 10 bases in the middle. The CDR3 is CASSLGSRGQETQYF. CDR3 nucleotide sequence: TGTGCCAGCAGCTTGGGGAGTAGAGGCCAAGAGACCCAGTACTTC.

The chain combines TRBV7-2 with TRBJ2-5, with TRBD2 matching 8 bases. This CDR3 has 16 amino acids. Germline CDR1 reads SGHTA; CDR2 reads FQGNSA. J gave up 5 bases and V 0 bases, and 8 bases lay outside the gene matches. CDR3 loop: CASSLARGPGGETQYF. The CDR3 coding sequence is TGTGCCAGCAGCTTAGCTAGGGGTCCGGGAGGGGAGACCCAGTACTTC.

The count of this clone is one. The CDR3 region is CASSLDRGPSGGYTF. For the CDR3, the DNA is TGCGCCAGCAGCCTCGACAGGGGCCCTTCCGGTGGCTACACCTTC. The chain is built from TRBV5-1 and TRBJ1-2; 8 bases match TRBD1. Per the germline V gene, CDR1 is SGHRS and CDR2 is YFSETQ. V lost 4 bases and J lost 7; bases outside the gene matches: 12. This CDR3 spans 15 amino acids.

The chain links TRBV9 to TRBJ2-1, with 12 bases that match TRBD2. This CDR3 spans 17 amino acids. The V gene end was trimmed by 5 bases and the J gene end by 1 base; junction bases not matched to a gene: 7. Germline values: CDR1 SGDLS, CDR2 YYNGEE. The CDR3 DNA sequence: TGTGCCAGCAGTACGACTAGCGGGGGCCCTTCCTACAATGAGCAGTTCTTC. This gives the protein CASSTTSGGPSYNEQFF.

This chain connects TRBV21-1 to TRBJ1-2; the D call of TRBD1 is as the table states it, not checked on the DNA. TRBV21-1 is a pseudogene. This CDR3 contains 13 residues. CDR3 sequence: CAGTGQAGGGYTF. Written as DNA, the CDR3 is TGTGCCGGTACAGGACAGGCTGGAGGAGGCTACACCTTC.

The rearrangement joins TRBV7-3 to TRBJ2-3; D remains unclear. V lost 5 bases to trimming and J lost 0 bases, with 15 bases between them. The CDR3 spans 16 residues. Per germline, CDR1 SGHTA and CDR2 FQGTGA. CDR3 protein: CASSPQAAHSTDTQYF. Here the CDR3 DNA reads TGTGCCAGCAGCCCGCAAGCCGCCCATAGCACAGATACGCAGTATTTT.

The V gene is TRBV10-1, the J gene TRBJ2-3, with 9 bases aligning to TRBD2. CDR3 length equals 15 residues. V gave up 2 bases and J gave up 2 bases; unmatched junction bases: 2. Per the germline V gene, CDR1 is WNHNN and CDR2 is SYGVQD (reference sequence). The CDR3 sequence: CASSEGLAYTDTQYF. The CDR3 nucleotides are TGCGCCAGCAGTGAGGGACTAGCGTACACAGATACGCAGTATTTT.

V and J are TRBV30 and TRBJ2-3; 11 bases line up with TRBD2. CDR1 is GTSNPN, CDR2 SVGIG, per germline (reference sequence). The CDR3 has 15 residues. V lost 2 bases, J lost 5 bases, and 6 bases stayed unmatched. In nucleotides, the CDR3 is TGTGCCTGGAGTCTACTAGCGGGGGTTCTAGATACGCAGTATTTT. It specifies CAWSLLAGVLDTQYF.

The rearrangement joins TRBV7-9 to TRBJ1-2, with D unresolved. The CDR3 runs to 14 residues. The germline V and J ends were trimmed by 0 bases and 3 bases, with 8 bases remaining between them. CDR1 is SEHNR, CDR2 FQNEAQ, per germline (reference sequence). The CDR3 loop is CASSLASHDYGYTF. The CDR3 DNA reads TGTGCCAGCAGCTTAGCTTCACACGACTATGGCTACACCTTC. The full variable domain, with the rest looked up from reference TRBV7-9 and TRBJ1-2, is DTGVSQNPRHKITKRGQNVTFRCDPISEHNRLYWYRQTLGQGPEFLTYFQNEAQLEKSRLLSDRFSAERPKGSFSTLEIQRTEQGDSAMYLCASSLASHDYGYTFGSGTRLTVV.

The chain couples TRBV6-2 or TRBV6-3 to TRBJ1-1; 9 nucleotides agree with TRBD1. V gave up 4 bases and J gave up 6 bases; unmatched junction bases: 6. The CDR3 extends over 14 amino acids. In germline, CDR1 is MNHEY, CDR2 SVGEGT. The CDR3 nucleotides read TGTGCCAGCAGTTTAATGGGACAGGGCGCTGAAGCTTTCTTT. Encoded protein: CASSLMGQGAEAFF.

The chain is built from TRBV6-1 and TRBJ2-7, with D perhaps TRBD1 (5 bases). This CDR3 comprises 14 residues. Germline V lookup: CDR1 MNHNS, CDR2 SASEGT. V gave up 2 bases and J gave up 6 bases, with 14 bases separating them. CDR3 sequence: CASSETGAAGEQYF. CDR3 nucleotide sequence: TGTGCCAGCAGTGAAACTGGGGCAGCCGGCGAGCAGTACTTC.

In its sample, this clone was seen a few times. This chain uses TRBV9 with TRBJ1-1; D is undetermined. There are 12 residues in the CDR3. Trimming shortened V by 0 bases and J by 7 bases, and 7 bases separated the two germline ends. The V gene's germline CDR1 is SGDLS and CDR2 YYNGEE. CDR3 protein: CASSVVGGEAFF. CDR3 DNA sequence: TGTGCCAGCAGCGTAGTAGGCGGTGAAGCTTTCTTT. The variable domain in full, with the rest retrieved from reference TRBV9 and TRBJ1-1, is DSGVTQTPKHLITATGQRVTLRCSPRSGDLSVYWYQQSLDQGLQFLIQYYNGEERAKGNILERFSAQQFPDLHSELNLSSLELGDSALYFCASSVVGGEAFFGQGTRLTVV.

The chain is built from TRBV4-3 and TRBJ1-2; TRBD1 might be the D (5 bases). Germline CDR1 reads LGHNA; CDR2 reads YSLEER. This CDR3 has 16 residues. The V and J ends lost 0 bases and 0 bases respectively, with 11 bases between them. CDR3 DNA: TGCGCCAGCAGCCAAGAGCTCAGGGCGGCTAACTATGGCTACACCTTC. Translating gives CASSQELRAANYGYTF.